A selection of T cell receptor beta chains follows, all from one sample in a study of blood T cell repertoires in COVID-19. Some clones are missing from TCRdb's copy, which holds only in-frame ones; the method was immunoSEQ multiplex PCR. Among 60,000 to 80,000 clones listed, around 89% were seen once. The sequenced sample consisted of peripheral blood. The receptors originated from a man between 60 and 75 years old with acute or convalescent COVID-19. Both conserved end residues are part of each CDR3. The D gene is left open where the match is weak. The size of a clone is reported for some rows only, either as once, few or many, or as a class for expanded clones.

d_gene,j_gene,v_gene,abundance,CDR3nt,CDR3aa
TRBD1,TRBJ2-1,TRBV27,NA,TGTGCCAGCAGTTACACGACAGGGGGGAATGAGCAGTTCTTC,CASSYTTGGNEQFF
NA,TRBJ2-3,TRBV7-7,NA,TGTGCCAGCAGCTTAGCGCTGGCAGGGGCAGATACGCAGTATTTT,CASSLALAGADTQYF
NA,TRBJ1-4,TRBV6-5,NA,TGTGCCAGCAGTTCCGGGAGGAATGGTGAAAAACTGTTTTTT,CASSSGRNGEKLFF
TRBD1,TRBJ1-5,TRBV19,NA,TGTGCCAGTAGCGAGACAGGGCTCAATCAGCCCCAGCATTTT,CASSETGLNQPQHF
TRBD1,TRBJ2-1,TRBV10-3,NA,TGTGCCATCAGTGAAGTGAGTAAGGGGGCGCCGGGTTACAATGAGCAGTTCTTC,CAISEVSKGAPGYNEQFF
NA,TRBJ1-4,TRBV2,NA,TGTGCCAGCCGGGTTTATGAAAAACTGTTTTTT,CASRVYEKLFF
TRBD2,TRBJ2-6,TRBV29-1,once,TGCAGCGTTGTGGGGGGGGACGGGGCCAACGTCCTGACTTTC,CSVVGGDGANVLTF
TRBD1,TRBJ2-7,TRBV19,NA,TGTGACTACCAGGGGGCGGTGGAAGAGCAGTACTTC,CDYQGAVEEQYF
NA,TRBJ2-3,TRBV5-1,NA,TGCGCCAGCAGCTTCTCCGGGACTGTGGGAGATACGCAGTATTTT,CASSFSGTVGDTQYF
TRBD2,TRBJ2-1,TRBV5-4,NA,TGTGCCAGCAGCTTATATAGCGGGAACCCCCGCCGGAATGAGCAGTTCTTC,CASSLYSGNPRRNEQFF
NA,TRBJ2-5,TRBV19,NA,TGTGCCAGTAGTATACGCAGGGCGCCCGGATGGACCCAGTACTTC,CASSIRRAPGWTQYF
TRBD1,TRBJ2-7,TRBV4-1,NA,TGCGCCAGCAGCCAAGACCGGGACAGGGGTACCTACGAGCAGTACTTC,CASSQDRDRGTYEQYF
NA,TRBJ2-3,TRBV11-1,NA,TGTGCCAGCAGCTTAGCATGGATACAGGATACGCAGTATTTT,CASSLAWIQDTQYF
TRBD2,TRBJ2-1,TRBV7-8,NA,TGTGCCAGCAGCTTAGGGATAGCGGGAAGCTCCTACAATGAGCAGTTCTTC,CASSLGIAGSSYNEQFF
NA,TRBJ1-6,TRBV30,NA,TGTGCCTGGAGTACCCCCCAGGGCGGGAAAGGTTCACCCCTCCACTTT,CAWSTPQGGKGSPLHF
NA,TRBJ2-3,TRBV5-1,NA,TGCGCCAGCAGCTTGAGAGTGGGGCCAGGCCGAAGGACAGATACGCAGTATTTT,CASSLRVGPGRRTDTQYF
NA,TRBJ1-6,TRBV6-1,NA,TGTGCCAGCAGTGTCCACTCGAGCTCCTATAATTCACCCCTCCACTTT,CASSVHSSSYNSPLHF
NA,TRBJ2-7,TRBV12-2,few,TGTGCAAGTCGCCCCTCGGGGGGGCTTGCGGGGATCTCCTACGAGCAGTACTTC,CASRPSGGLAGISYEQYF
NA,TRBJ2-3,TRBV6-6,NA,TGTGCCAGCAGTTACGGACAGAACACAGATACGCAGTATTTT,CASSYGQNTDTQYF
TRBD1,TRBJ2-1,TRBV29-1,NA,TGCAGCGCAGACAGGGGGCGGGCGCCCGGTGAGCAGTTCTTC,CSADRGRAPGEQFF